This T cell receptor (beta chain) derives from a study of blood T cells in healthy people across ages. CDR3 size: 11 residues. Germline CDR1 is DFQATT and CDR2 is SNEGSKA (reference sequence). A second 7 to 11 cycle PCR used barcoded and J-beta primers. TCRdb analysed the 5' RACE reads with MiXCR anew, one entry per CDR3 protein. The sample has nearly 800,000 distinct CDR3 sequences, roughly 25% seen once. A further study also used this sample, focusing on T cells of mothers and their children.

The sample consisted of blood. The sequence derives from a boy younger than 18 in good health. The chain recombines TRBV20-1 with TRBJ2-7, with D hard to call. The DNA for the CDR3 is TGCGGAGTGCAGGTTCCCTACGAGCAGTACTTC. Its translation: CGVQVPYEQYF.